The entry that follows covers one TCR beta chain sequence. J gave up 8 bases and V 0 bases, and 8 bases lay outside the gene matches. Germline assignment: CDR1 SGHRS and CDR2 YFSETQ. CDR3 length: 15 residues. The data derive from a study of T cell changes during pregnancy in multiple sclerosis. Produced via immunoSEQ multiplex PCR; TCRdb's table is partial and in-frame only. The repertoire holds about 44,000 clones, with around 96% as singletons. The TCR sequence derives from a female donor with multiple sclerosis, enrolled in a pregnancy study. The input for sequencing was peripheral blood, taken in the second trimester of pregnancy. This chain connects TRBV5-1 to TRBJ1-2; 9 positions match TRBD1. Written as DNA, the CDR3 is TGCGCCAGCAGCTTGGCACAGGGGGCACGAGGAGGCTACACCTTC. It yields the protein CASSLAQGARGGYTF.